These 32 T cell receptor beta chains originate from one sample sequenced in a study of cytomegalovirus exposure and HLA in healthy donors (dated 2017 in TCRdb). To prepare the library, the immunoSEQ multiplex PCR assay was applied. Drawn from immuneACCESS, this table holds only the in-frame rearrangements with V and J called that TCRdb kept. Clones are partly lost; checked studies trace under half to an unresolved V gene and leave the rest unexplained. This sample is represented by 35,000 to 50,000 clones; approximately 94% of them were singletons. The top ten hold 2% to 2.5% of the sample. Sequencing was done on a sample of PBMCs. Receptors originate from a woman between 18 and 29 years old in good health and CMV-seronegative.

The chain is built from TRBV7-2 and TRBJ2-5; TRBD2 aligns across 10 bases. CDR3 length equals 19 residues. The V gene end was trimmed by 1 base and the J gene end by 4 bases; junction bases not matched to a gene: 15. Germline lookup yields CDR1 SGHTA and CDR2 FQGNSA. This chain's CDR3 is CASSLGRLAGVGEGETQYF. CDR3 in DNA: TGTGCCAGCAGCTTAGGACGACTAGCGGGTGTTGGGGAAGGAGAGACCCAGTACTTC.

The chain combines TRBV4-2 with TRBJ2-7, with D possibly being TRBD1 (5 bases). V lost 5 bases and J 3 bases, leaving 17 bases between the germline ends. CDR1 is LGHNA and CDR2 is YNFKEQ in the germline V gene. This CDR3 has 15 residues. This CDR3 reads CASSRRRVGVYEQYF. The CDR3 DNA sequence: TGTGCCAGCAGCAGACGTAGGGTAGGGGTCTACGAGCAGTACTTC.

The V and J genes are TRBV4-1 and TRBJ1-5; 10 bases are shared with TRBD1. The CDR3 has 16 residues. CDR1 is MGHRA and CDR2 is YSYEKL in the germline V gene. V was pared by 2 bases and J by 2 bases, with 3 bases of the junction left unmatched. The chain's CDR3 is CASSQTGTGGNQPQHF. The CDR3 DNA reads TGCGCCAGCAGCCAAACCGGGACAGGGGGCAATCAGCCCCAGCATTTT.

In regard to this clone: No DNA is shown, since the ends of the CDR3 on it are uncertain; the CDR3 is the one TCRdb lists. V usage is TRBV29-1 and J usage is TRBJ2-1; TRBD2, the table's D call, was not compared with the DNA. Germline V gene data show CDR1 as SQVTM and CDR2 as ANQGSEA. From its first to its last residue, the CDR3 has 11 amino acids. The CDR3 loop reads CSVAEGAPAFF.

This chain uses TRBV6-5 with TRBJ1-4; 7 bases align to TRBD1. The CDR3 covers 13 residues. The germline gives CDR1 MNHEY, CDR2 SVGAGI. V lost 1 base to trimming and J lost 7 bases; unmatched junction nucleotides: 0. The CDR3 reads CASSYYRGEKLFF. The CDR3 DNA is TGTGCCAGCAGTTACTACAGGGGTGAAAAACTGTTTTTT.

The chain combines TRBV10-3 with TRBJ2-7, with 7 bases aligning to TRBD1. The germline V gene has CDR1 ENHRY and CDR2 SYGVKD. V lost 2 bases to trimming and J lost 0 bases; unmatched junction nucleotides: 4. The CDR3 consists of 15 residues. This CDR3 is CAISEDRASSYEQYF. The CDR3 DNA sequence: TGTGCCATCAGTGAGGACAGGGCGAGCTCCTACGAGCAGTACTTC.

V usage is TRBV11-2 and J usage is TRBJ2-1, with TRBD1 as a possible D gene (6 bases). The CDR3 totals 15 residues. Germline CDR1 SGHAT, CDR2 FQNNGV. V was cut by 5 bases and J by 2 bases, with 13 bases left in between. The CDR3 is CASSLDRSTYNEQFF. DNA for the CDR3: TGTGCCAGCAGCCTGGACAGATCAACCTACAATGAGCAGTTCTTC.

The CDR3: CAISDPEFQRGSPLHF. CDR3 in DNA: TGTGCCATCAGTGACCCCGAGTTTCAGCGTGGATCACCCCTCCACTTT. The chain joins TRBV10-3 to TRBJ1-6, with D uncertain. With 3 bases removed from V and 10 bases from J, the gap between germline ends came to 19 bases. Germline V gene data show CDR1 as ENHRY and CDR2 as SYGVKD. The CDR3 length is 16 residues.

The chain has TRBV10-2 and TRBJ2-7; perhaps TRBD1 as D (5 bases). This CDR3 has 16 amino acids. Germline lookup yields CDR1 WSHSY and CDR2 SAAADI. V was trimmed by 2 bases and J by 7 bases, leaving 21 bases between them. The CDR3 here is CASSERLDTDPWEQYF. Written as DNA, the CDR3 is TGCGCCAGCAGTGAGCGGTTGGACACGGACCCTTGGGAGCAGTACTTC.

The DNA of the CDR3 is TGTGCCAGCAAGAGGAGGGAAGGGGTAGCCAAAAACATTCAGTACTTC. The encoded protein is CASKRREGVAKNIQYF. The chain uses TRBV6-6 and TRBJ2-4, with D tentatively TRBD2 (6 bases). This CDR3 is built from 16 residues. Trimming pared 7 bases from V and 0 bases from J, leaving 16 bases between. Germline V gives CDR1 MNHNY, CDR2 SVGAGI (reference sequence).

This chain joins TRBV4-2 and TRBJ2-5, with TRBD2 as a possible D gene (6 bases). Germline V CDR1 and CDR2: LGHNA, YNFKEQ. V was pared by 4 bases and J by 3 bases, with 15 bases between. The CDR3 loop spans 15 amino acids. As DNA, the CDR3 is TGTGCCAGCAGCCCGGAGGGGAGGAGGGAAGAGACCCAGTACTTC. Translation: CASSPEGRREETQYF.

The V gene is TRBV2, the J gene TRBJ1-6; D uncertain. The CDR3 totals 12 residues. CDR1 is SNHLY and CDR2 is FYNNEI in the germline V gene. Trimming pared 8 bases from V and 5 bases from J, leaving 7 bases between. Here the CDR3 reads CASEEDNSPLHF. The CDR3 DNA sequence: TGTGCCAGCGAGGAAGATAATTCACCCCTCCACTTT. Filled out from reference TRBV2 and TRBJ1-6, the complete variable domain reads EPEVTQTPSHQVTQMGQEVILRCVPISNHLYFYWYRQILGQKVEFLVSFYNNEISEKSEIFDDQFSVERPDGSNFTLKIRSTKLEDSAMYFCASEEDNSPLHFGNGTRLTVT.

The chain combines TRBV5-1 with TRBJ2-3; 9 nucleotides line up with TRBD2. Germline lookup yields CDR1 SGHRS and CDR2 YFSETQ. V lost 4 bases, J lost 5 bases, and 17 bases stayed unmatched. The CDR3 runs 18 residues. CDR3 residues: CASSPIVLGSGGIDTQYF. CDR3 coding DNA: TGCGCCAGCAGCCCCATAGTATTGGGTAGCGGGGGTATAGATACGCAGTATTTT.

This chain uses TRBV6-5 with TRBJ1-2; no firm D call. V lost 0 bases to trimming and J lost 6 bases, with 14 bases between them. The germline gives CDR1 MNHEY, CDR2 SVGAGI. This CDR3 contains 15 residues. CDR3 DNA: TGTGCCAGCAGTTACTCGAGGCCCGCGCGCGATGGCTACACCTTC. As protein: CASSYSRPARDGYTF.

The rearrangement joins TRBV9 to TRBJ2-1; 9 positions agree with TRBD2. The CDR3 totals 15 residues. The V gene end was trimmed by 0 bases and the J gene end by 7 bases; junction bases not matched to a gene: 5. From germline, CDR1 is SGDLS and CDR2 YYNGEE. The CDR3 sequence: CASSVGGAGGNEQFF. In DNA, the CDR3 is TGTGCCAGCAGCGTAGGTGGAGCGGGGGGTAATGAGCAGTTCTTC.

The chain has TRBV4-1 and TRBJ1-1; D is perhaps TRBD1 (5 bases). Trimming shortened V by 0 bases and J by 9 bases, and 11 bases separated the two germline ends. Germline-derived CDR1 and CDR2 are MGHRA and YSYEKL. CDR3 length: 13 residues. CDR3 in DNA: TGCGCCAGCAGCCAAGACAGGGAAACACAAGCTTTCTTT. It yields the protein CASSQDRETQAFF.

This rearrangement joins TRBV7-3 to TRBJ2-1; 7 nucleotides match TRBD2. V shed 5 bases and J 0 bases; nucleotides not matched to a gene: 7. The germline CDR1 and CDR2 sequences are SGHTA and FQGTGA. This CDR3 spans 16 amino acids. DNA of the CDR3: TGTGCCAGCAGCCCGGAAGGGACTACCTCCTACAATGAGCAGTTCTTC. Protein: CASSPEGTTSYNEQFF.

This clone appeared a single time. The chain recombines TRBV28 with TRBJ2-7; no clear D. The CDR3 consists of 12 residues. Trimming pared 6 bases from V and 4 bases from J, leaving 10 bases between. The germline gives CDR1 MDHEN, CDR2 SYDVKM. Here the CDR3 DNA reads TGTGCCAGCAGGGAGCCGTCATACGAGCAGTACTTC. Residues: CASREPSYEQYF.

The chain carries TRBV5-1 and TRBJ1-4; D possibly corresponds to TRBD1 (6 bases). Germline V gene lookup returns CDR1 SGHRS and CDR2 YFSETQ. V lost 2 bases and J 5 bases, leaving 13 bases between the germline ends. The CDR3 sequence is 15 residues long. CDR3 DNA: TGCGCCAGCAGCTTCTCAGGGACACCAAATGAAAAACTGTTTTTT. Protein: CASSFSGTPNEKLFF.

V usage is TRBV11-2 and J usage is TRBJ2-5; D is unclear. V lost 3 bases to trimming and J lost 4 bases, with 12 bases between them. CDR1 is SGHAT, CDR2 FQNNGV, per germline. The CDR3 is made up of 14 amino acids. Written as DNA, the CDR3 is TGTGCCAGCAGCTTGGCGGTCATGGGAGAGACCCAGTACTTC. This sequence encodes CASSLAVMGETQYF.

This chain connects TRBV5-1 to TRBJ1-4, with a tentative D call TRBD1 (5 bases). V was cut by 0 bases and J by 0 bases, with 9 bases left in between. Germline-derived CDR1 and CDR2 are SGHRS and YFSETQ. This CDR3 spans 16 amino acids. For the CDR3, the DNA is TGCGCCAGCAGCTTGGGGGGCATTACAACTAATGAAAAACTGTTTTTT. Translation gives CASSLGGITTNEKLFF.

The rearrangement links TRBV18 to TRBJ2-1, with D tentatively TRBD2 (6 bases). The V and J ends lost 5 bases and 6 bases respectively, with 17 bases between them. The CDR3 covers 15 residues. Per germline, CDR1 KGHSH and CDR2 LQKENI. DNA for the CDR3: TGTGCCAGCTCAAGTAGCTCGCGGGAAGGCAATGAGCAGTTCTTC. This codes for CASSSSSREGNEQFF. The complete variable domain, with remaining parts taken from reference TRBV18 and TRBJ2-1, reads NAGVMQNPRHLVRRRGQEARLRCSPMKGHSHVYWYRQLPEEGLKFMVYLQKENIIDESGMPKERFSAEFPKEGPSILRIQQVVRGDSAAYFCASSSSSREGNEQFFGPGTRLTVL.

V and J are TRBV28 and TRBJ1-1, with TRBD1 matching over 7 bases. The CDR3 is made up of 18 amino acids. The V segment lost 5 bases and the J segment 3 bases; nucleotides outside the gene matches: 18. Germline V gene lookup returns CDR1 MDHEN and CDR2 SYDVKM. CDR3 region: CASSPPMTGLGEDTEAFF. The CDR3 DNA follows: TGTGCCAGCAGTCCCCCGATGACAGGGTTGGGTGAGGACACTGAAGCTTTCTTT.

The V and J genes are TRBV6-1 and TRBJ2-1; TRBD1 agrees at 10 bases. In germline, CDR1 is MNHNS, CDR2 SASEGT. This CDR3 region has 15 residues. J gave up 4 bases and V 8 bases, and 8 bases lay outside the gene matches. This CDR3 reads CASGGDRGGYNEQFF. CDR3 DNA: TGTGCCAGCGGGGGGGACAGGGGAGGATACAATGAGCAGTTCTTC.

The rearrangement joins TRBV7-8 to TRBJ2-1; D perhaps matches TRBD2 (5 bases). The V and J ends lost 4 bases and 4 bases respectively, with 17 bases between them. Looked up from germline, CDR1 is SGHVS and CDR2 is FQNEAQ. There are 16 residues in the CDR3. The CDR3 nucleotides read TGTGCCAGCAGCTCCTCCCCAGCGGACCTATACAATGAGCAGTTCTTC. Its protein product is CASSSSPADLYNEQFF.

For the CDR3, the DNA is TGTGCCAGCAGCTTAGAGTCAGGGGCTGGCTACACCTTC. Residues: CASSLESGAGYTF. V is TRBV11-2 and J is TRBJ1-2; D perhaps matches TRBD1 (6 bases). Germline V lookup: CDR1 SGHAT, CDR2 FQNNGV. The V end was cut by 0 bases, the J end by 7 bases, with 9 bases between. The CDR3 contains 13 residues.

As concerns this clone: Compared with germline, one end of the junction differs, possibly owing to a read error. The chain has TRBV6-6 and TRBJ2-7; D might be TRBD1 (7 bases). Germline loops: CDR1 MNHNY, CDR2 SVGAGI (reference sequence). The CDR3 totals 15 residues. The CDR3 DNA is TGTGCCAGCAGCTACTCTCAGGGGGGTCACTACGAGCAGTACTTC. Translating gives CASSYSQGGHYEQYF.

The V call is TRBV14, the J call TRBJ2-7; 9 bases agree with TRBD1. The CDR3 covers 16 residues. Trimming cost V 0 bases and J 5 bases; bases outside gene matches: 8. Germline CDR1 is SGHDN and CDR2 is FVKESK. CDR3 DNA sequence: TGTGCCAGCAGCCAAGAAGGGTACAGGGGGCAAGACGAGCAGTACTTC. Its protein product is CASSQEGYRGQDEQYF. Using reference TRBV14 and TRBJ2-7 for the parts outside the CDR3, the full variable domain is EAGVTQFPSHSVIEKGQTVTLRCDPISGHDNLYWYRRVMGKEIKFLLHFVKESKQDESGMPNNRFLAERTGGTYSTLKVQPAELEDSGVYFCASSQEGYRGQDEQYFGPGTRLTVT.

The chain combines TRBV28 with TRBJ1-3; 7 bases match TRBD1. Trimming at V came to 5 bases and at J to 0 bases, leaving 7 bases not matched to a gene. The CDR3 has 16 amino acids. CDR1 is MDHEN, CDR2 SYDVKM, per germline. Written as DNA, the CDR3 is TGTGCCAGCAGTGAAACAGGGGACGGCTCTGGAAACACCATATATTTT. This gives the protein CASSETGDGSGNTIYF.

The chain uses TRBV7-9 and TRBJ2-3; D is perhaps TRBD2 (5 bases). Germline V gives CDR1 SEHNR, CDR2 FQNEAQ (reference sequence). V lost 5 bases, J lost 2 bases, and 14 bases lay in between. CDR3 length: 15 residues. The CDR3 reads CASSPRQRITDTQYF. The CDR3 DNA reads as TGTGCCAGCAGCCCCCGTCAGCGGATCACAGATACGCAGTATTTT.

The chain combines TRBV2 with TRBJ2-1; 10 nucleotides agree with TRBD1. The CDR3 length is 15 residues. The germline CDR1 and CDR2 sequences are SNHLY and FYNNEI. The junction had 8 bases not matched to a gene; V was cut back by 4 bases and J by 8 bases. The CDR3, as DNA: TGTGCCAGCAGTGTCCAGGACAGGGGGGACGATGAGCAGTTCTTC. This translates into CASSVQDRGDDEQFF.

As DNA, the CDR3 is TGTGCCAGCAGCTCGCCACAGGGGACTGTCGATGAGCAGTTCTTC. This sequence encodes CASSSPQGTVDEQFF. The rearrangement links TRBV28 to TRBJ2-1, with a tentative D call TRBD1 (7 bases). The CDR3 covers 15 residues. Germline V gene sequence: CDR1 MDHEN, CDR2 SYDVKM. Trimming stripped 6 bases from V and 8 bases from J, with 20 bases between.